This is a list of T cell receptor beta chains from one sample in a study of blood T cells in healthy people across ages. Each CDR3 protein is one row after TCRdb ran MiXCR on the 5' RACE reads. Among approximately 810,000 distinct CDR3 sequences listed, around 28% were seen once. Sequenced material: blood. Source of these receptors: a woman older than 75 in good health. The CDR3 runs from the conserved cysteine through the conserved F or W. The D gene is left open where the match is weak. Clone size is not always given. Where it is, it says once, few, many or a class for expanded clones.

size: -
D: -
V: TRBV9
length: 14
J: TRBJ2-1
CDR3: CASSVSTASYEQFF
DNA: TGTGCCAGCAGCGTATCCACTGCATCCTACGAGCAGTTCTTC

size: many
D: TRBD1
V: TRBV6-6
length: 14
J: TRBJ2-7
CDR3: CASRPGQAGYEQYF
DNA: TGTGCCAGCAGGCCGGGACAGGCTGGCTACGAGCAGTACTTC

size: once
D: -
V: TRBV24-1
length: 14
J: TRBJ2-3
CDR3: CATSDLRQGDTQYF
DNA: TGTGCCACCAGTGATTTGCGGCAGGGCGATACGCAGTATTTT

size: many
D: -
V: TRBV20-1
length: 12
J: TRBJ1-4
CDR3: CSARDLREKLFF
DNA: TGCAGTGCTAGAGATCTACGGGAAAAACTGTTTTTT

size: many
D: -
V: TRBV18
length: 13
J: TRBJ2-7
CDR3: CASSPQTSYEQYF
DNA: TGTGCCAGCTCACCACAGACCTCCTACGAGCAGTACTTC

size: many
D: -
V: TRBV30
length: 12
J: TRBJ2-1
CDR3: CAWSRGGVEQFF
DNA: TGTGCCTGGAGTCGCGGCGGGGTTGAGCAGTTCTTC

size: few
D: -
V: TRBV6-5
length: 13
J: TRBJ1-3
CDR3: CATQSRSGNTIYF
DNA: TGTGCCACCCAGTCGCGCTCTGGAAACACCATATATTTT

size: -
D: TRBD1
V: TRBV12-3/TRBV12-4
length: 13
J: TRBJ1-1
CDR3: CASETGGRTEAFF
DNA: TGTGCCAGCGAGACAGGGGGACGCACTGAAGCTTTCTTT

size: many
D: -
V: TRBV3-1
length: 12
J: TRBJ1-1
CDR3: CASSQAEGQAFF
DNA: TGTGCCAGCAGCCAAGCGGAAGGACAAGCTTTCTTT

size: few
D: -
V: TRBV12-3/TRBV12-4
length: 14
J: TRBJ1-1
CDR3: CASQKTGVNTEAFF
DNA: TGTGCCAGCCAAAAGACAGGAGTGAACACTGAAGCTTTCTTT

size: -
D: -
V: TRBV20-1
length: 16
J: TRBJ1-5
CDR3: CSASLGVGGGNQPQHF
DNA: TGCAGTGCTAGCCTCGGTGTGGGAGGTGGCAATCAGCCCCAGCATTTT

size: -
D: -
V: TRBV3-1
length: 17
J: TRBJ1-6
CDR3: CASSQDSRPPSYSPLHF
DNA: TGTGCCAGCAGCCAAGATTCAAGACCCCCATCTTATTCACCCCTCCACTTT

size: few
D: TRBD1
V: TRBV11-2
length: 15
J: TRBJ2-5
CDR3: CASSPGQGNYNEQYF
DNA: TGTGCCAGCAGTCCGGGACAGGGAAACTACAATGAGCAGTACTTC

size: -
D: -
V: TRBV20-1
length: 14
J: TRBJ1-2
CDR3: CSATGVTGLYGYTF
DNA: TGCAGTGCTACCGGGGTGACAGGCCTCTATGGCTACACCTTC

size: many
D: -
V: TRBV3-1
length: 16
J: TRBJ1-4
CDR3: CASSQRQVRLNEKLFF
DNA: TGTGCCAGCAGCCAGCGACAGGTTCGACTGAATGAAAAACTGTTTTTT

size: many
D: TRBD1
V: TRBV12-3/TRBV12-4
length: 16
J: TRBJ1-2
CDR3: CASSPTRTGGAHGYTF
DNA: TGTGCCAGCAGCCCCACCCGGACAGGGGGCGCCCATGGCTACACCTTC

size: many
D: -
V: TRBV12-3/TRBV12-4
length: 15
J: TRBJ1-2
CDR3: CASSLHPGHSYGYTF
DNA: TGTGCCAGCAGTTTACACCCGGGACATAGCTATGGCTACACCTTC

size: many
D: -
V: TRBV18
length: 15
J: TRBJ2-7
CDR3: CASSPRGTSPYEQYF
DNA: TGTGCCAGCTCACCACGGGGGACGTCCCCCTACGAGCAGTACTTC

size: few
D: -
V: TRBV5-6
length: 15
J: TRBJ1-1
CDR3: CASSGGGHLNTEAFF
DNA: TGTGCCAGCAGCGGGGGGGGACATCTGAACACTGAAGCTTTCTTT

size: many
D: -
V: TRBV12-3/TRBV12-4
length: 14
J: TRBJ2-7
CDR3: CASSPAGTNYEQYF
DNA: TGTGCCAGCAGCCCGGCCGGGACAAACTACGAGCAGTACTTC

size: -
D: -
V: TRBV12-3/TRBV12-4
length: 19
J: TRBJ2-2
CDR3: CASTHVAGSLPGVAGELFF
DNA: TGTGCCAGCACTCATGTTGCCGGGAGCCTGCCGGGGGTCGCCGGGGAGCTGTTTTTT

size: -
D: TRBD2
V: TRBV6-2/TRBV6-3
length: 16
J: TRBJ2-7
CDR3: CASSPPGSGKSYEQYF
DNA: TGTGCCAGCAGCCCCCCGGGAAGCGGGAAGAGCTACGAGCAGTACTTC

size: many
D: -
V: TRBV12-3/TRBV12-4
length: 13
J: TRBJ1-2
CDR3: CASMAESNYGYTF
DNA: TGTGCCAGCATGGCGGAATCCAACTATGGCTACACCTTC

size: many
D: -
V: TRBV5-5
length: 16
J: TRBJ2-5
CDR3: CASSLRGDRVRETQYF
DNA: TGTGCCAGCAGCCTGCGGGGGGACAGGGTACGAGAGACCCAGTACTTC